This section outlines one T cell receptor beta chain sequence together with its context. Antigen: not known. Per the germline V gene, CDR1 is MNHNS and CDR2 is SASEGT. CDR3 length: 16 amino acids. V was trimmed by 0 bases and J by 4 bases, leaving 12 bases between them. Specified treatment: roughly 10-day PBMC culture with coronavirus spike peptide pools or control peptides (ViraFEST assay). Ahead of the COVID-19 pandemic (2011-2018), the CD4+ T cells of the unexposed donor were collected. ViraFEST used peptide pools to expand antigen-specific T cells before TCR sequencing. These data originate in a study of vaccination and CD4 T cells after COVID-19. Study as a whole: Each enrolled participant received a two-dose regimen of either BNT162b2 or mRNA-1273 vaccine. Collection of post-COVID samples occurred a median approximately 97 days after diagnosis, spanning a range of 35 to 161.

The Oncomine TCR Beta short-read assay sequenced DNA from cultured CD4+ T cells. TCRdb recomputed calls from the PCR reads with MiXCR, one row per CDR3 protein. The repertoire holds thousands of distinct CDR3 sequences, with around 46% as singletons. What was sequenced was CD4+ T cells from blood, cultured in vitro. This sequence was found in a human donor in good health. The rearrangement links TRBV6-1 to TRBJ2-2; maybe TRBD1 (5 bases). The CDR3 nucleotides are TGTGCCAGCAGTGAAGCTTGGCAGGGCATCACCGGGGAGCTGTTTTTT. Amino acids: CASSEAWQGITGELFF.